The 16 T cell receptor beta chains presented below share a single source sample, sequenced in a study of T cell changes during pregnancy in multiple sclerosis (dated by TCRdb to between 2017 and 2020). The method was the immunoSEQ multiplex PCR assay. The table was pulled from immuneACCESS by TCRdb, which kept in-frame rearrangements only. Such tables lose some clones; where checked, under half of the loss comes from unresolved V genes, and the rest has no known cause. In this sample the table shows about 80,000 clones, approximately 93% of which occur a single time. More than 0.75% of the sample is in the top ten clones. Sequences were derived from peripheral blood, sampled in the second trimester of pregnancy. Receptors were obtained from a female donor in good health, enrolled as a control in a pregnancy study.

The V and J genes are TRBV5-1 and TRBJ2-3, with TRBD1 matching over 9 bases. With V trimmed by 3 bases and J by 2 bases, 4 bases remained unmatched. The CDR3 is 15 residues long. Germline values: CDR1 SGHRS, CDR2 YFSETQ. The CDR3 spells CASSSGQGDTDTQYF. In DNA form, the CDR3 reads TGCGCCAGCAGCTCGGGACAGGGAGACACAGATACGCAGTATTTT.

The chain combines TRBV2 with TRBJ2-2; TRBD1 matches 7 bases. The CDR3 is 15 residues long. Germline CDR1 is SNHLY and CDR2 is FYNNEI. With 3 bases clipped from V and 3 bases from J, the junction kept 4 bases outside the gene matches. The CDR3 nucleotides are TGTGCCAGCAGTGAGCACAGGGGTGACACCGGGGAGCTGTTTTTT. Encoded protein: CASSEHRGDTGELFF. Variable domain in full (rest from reference TRBV2 and TRBJ2-2): EPEVTQTPSHQVTQMGQEVILRCVPISNHLYFYWYRQILGQKVEFLVSFYNNEISEKSEIFDDQFSVERPDGSNFTLKIRSTKLEDSAMYFCASSEHRGDTGELFFGEGSRLTVL.

The chain recombines TRBV6-1 with TRBJ2-5; 8 nucleotides match TRBD1. Germline V gives CDR1 MNHNS, CDR2 SASEGT. This CDR3 spans 18 amino acids. The V gene end was trimmed by 1 base and the J gene end by 1 base; junction bases not matched to a gene: 11. CDR3 sequence: CASSEGGARTGSQETQYF. In DNA, the CDR3 is TGTGCCAGCAGTGAAGGGGGGGCTAGGACAGGGTCCCAAGAGACCCAGTACTTC.

CDR3 DNA sequence: TGTGCCAGCAGCCTAGCGGGAGAATCATACAATGAGCAGTTCTTC. This gives the protein CASSLAGESYNEQFF. The chain combines TRBV2 with TRBJ2-1, with TRBD2 matching 10 bases. Trimming removed 6 bases from V and 4 bases from J; junction bases left unmatched: 6. The CDR3 is made up of 15 amino acids. Germline V gene data show CDR1 as SNHLY and CDR2 as FYNNEI.

The chain has TRBV25-1 and TRBJ1-2; TRBD1 is a possible D gene (5 bases). V was clipped by 11 bases and J by 8 bases, with 18 bases between them. Per germline, CDR1 MGHDK and CDR2 SYGVNS. The CDR3 covers 12 residues. The CDR3 sequence: CASRKGVGGYTF. CDR3 bases: TGTGCCTCCCGGAAAGGGGTTGGCGGCTACACCTTC.

This chain joins TRBV28 and TRBJ2-7, with 7 bases aligning to TRBD1. Germline CDR1 reads MDHEN; CDR2 reads SYDVKM. CDR3 length equals 12 residues. V lost 8 bases, J lost 6 bases, and 7 bases stayed unmatched. The CDR3 DNA sequence: TGTGCCAGCCCCGGACAGGCAGGCGAGCAGTACTTC. Translating gives CASPGQAGEQYF.

The rearrangement uses TRBV6-1 and TRBJ2-5; TRBD1 is a possible D gene (6 bases). The CDR3 consists of 14 residues. The germline V and J ends were trimmed by 7 bases and 2 bases, with 14 bases remaining between them. CDR1 is MNHNS, CDR2 SASEGT, per germline. This CDR3 reads CASISQGRQETQYF. The CDR3 coding sequence is TGTGCCAGCATCTCACAGGGAAGGCAAGAGACCCAGTACTTC.

This chain connects TRBV5-1 to TRBJ1-1; D unclear. Germline assignment: CDR1 SGHRS and CDR2 YFSETQ. Trimming removed 4 bases at V and 1 base at J, with 8 bases between. This CDR3 is 13 amino acids long. CDR3 residues: CASSGGRNTEAFF. CDR3 coding DNA: TGCGCCAGCAGCGGAGGCAGGAACACTGAAGCTTTCTTT.

This clone was seen only once. The chain couples TRBV7-9 to TRBJ2-5; D perhaps matches TRBD2 (5 bases). The CDR3 sequence is 14 residues long. Trimming cost V 5 bases and J 5 bases, with 15 bases left between them. Looked up from germline, CDR1 is SEHNR and CDR2 is FQNEAQ (reference sequence). CDR3 sequence: CASSPGEDRETQYF. In DNA, the CDR3 is TGTGCCAGCAGCCCCGGGGAAGATAGGGAGACCCAGTACTTC.

This chain joins TRBV9 and TRBJ2-5, with TRBD2 identical over 7 bases. Germline V lookup: CDR1 SGDLS, CDR2 YYNGEE. The trim removed 2 bases at V and 6 bases at J, leaving 4 bases unmatched. This CDR3 is built from 13 residues. CDR3 in amino acids: CASSVGGAQTQYF. In nucleotides, the CDR3 is TGTGCCAGCAGCGTGGGAGGGGCTCAGACCCAGTACTTC.

The chain has TRBV15 and TRBJ1-5, with 9 positions matching TRBD1. Germline lookup yields CDR1 LNHNV and CDR2 YYDKDF (reference sequence). V trimming: 1 base; J trimming: 7 bases; junction bases outside the gene matches: 2. CDR3 length equals 14 residues. The CDR3 DNA reads as TGTGCCACCAGCAGAGGGACAGGGGTGCAGCCCCAGCATTTT. It translates to CATSRGTGVQPQHF.

This chain connects TRBV4-2 to TRBJ2-7, with D possibly matching TRBD1 (5 bases). This CDR3 is built from 16 residues. Per the germline V gene, CDR1 is LGHNA and CDR2 is YNFKEQ. Between the trimmed V and J ends, which lost 0 bases and 4 bases, there was a span of 16 bases. CDR3: CASSQDRRDSAYEQYF. The CDR3 DNA reads as TGTGCCAGCAGCCAAGATCGGCGAGACAGTGCTTACGAGCAGTACTTC.

In this sample, this clone turned up once. The genes are TRBV9 and TRBJ2-1; 9 nucleotides line up with TRBD2. Germline V gene sequence: CDR1 SGDLS, CDR2 YYNGEE. The V and J ends lost 0 bases and 5 bases, in that order; junction bases with no gene match: 12. The CDR3 is made up of 18 amino acids. The CDR3 is CASSVEWSSGKNDNEQFF. CDR3 coding DNA: TGTGCCAGCAGCGTAGAATGGTCTAGCGGGAAAAATGACAATGAGCAGTTCTTC.

The chain is built from TRBV5-4 and TRBJ1-3; no firm D call. Germline assignment: CDR1 SGHNT and CDR2 YYREEE (reference sequence). The CDR3 is 13 residues long. V was trimmed by 4 bases and J by 2 bases, leaving 7 bases between them. The CDR3 sequence: CASSLGAGNTIYF. The DNA of the CDR3 is TGTGCCAGCAGCCTCGGGGCTGGAAACACCATATATTTT.

This chain joins TRBV6-1 and TRBJ2-2; 14 positions match TRBD2. This CDR3 is built from 17 residues. Germline-derived CDR1 and CDR2 are MNHNS and SASEGT. V lost 2 bases, J lost 7 bases, and 6 bases stayed unmatched. The CDR3 nucleotides are TGTGCCAGCAGTGAAAGACTAGCGGGAGGGCCTAACGGGGAGCTGTTTTTT. This encodes CASSERLAGGPNGELFF.

V is TRBV5-1 and J is TRBJ1-1; D may be TRBD1 (5 bases). CDR1 and CDR2 from the germline V gene are SGHRS and YFSETQ. The CDR3 runs to 13 residues. V dropped 1 base and J dropped 6 bases, with 10 bases sitting between them. CDR3 nucleotide sequence: TGCGCCAGCAGCTTGTCGACAGCCCCTGAAGCTTTCTTT. The encoded protein is CASSLSTAPEAFF.